Listed here are 5 T cell receptor beta chains from one sample, sequenced in a study of regulatory T cells in long-lasting Graves disease (dated by TCRdb to the early 2020s). The method behind the library was multiplex PCR. The run used an Illumina HiSeq 4000. CDR3 regions were amplified by Arm-PCR with iRepertoire HTBI primers to construct TCR beta libraries. TCRdb reworked the public reads: Q25 trimming with fastp, MiXCR clone assembly, productive beta chains retained. Every distinct CDR3 protein forms one entry, paired with its most common genes and DNA. For this sample there are 350,000 to 500,000 distinct CDR3 sequences; about 16% appear just once. The biggest ten clones account for roughly 23% of the sample. The intended sense of this specimen's time point label: newly diagnosed GD, antithyroid drugs for less than 3 months. For both TCR sequencing and RNA sequencing, RNA was extracted from PBMCs in TRIzol.

These data were also filed under a second study, of T cells in Graves' hyperthyroidism and ophthalmopathy.

Sequencing used peripheral blood mononuclear cells (PBMCs), obtained at new diagnosis, from a patient treated with antithyroid drugs. The receptors originated from a woman younger than 30 with Graves disease. Donor details come from another sample of the same person, matched by shared clones.

The J gene is TRBJ2-1, the V gene TRBV7-3, with 7 bases matching TRBD2. The CDR3 has 14 amino acids. V dropped 6 bases and J dropped 4; count of bases not matched to a gene: 6. From germline, CDR1 is SGHTA and CDR2 FQGTGA. CDR3 residues: CASRSGLRYNEQFF. The CDR3 DNA sequence: TGTGCCAGCAGGTCGGGACTACGTTACAATGAGCAGTTCTTC.

In nucleotides, the CDR3 is TGCAGTGCTAGTTCCCCAGGACAGGGGGCGGAAAAACTGTTTTTT. Protein product: CSASSPGQGAEKLFF. J is TRBJ1-4 and V is TRBV20-1; the match to TRBD1 covers 11 bases. CDR3 length equals 15 residues. Unmatched junction bases numbered 8, after V lost 3 bases and J lost 8 bases. The germline V gene has CDR1 DFQATT and CDR2 SNEGSKA (reference sequence).

The chain carries TRBV7-2 and TRBJ2-1; 7 positions match TRBD1. Germline V gene lookup returns CDR1 SGHTA and CDR2 FQGNSA. The V gene end was trimmed by 1 base and the J gene end by 8 bases; junction bases not matched to a gene: 8. The CDR3 loop spans 15 amino acids. CDR3 loop: CASSLGTKTGDEQFF. For the CDR3, the DNA is TGTGCCAGCAGCTTAGGGACCAAAACAGGGGATGAGCAGTTCTTC.

Notes on this clonotype: A clone one base away is much larger, so this may be a read error. The chain is built from TRBV29-1 and TRBJ1-1; no clear D gene. V shed 7 bases and J shed 5 bases, with 17 bases lying between them. Germline-derived CDR1 and CDR2 are SQVTM and ANQGSEA. The CDR3 covers 13 residues. The CDR3 DNA is TGCAGCGCTGTGGTAGGGATGGGAACTGAAGCTTTCTTT. This encodes CSAVVGMGTEAFF.

This clonotype was detected ten times or more. The chain employs TRBV27 and TRBJ1-1; the D is unclear. Trimming removed 2 bases from V and 1 base from J, with 5 bases in between. Germline CDR1 MNHEY, CDR2 SMNVEV (reference sequence). The CDR3 runs 13 residues. The CDR3 DNA reads TGTGCCAGCAGTTTAATAGGGAACACTGAAGCTTTCTTT. It encodes CASSLIGNTEAFF.